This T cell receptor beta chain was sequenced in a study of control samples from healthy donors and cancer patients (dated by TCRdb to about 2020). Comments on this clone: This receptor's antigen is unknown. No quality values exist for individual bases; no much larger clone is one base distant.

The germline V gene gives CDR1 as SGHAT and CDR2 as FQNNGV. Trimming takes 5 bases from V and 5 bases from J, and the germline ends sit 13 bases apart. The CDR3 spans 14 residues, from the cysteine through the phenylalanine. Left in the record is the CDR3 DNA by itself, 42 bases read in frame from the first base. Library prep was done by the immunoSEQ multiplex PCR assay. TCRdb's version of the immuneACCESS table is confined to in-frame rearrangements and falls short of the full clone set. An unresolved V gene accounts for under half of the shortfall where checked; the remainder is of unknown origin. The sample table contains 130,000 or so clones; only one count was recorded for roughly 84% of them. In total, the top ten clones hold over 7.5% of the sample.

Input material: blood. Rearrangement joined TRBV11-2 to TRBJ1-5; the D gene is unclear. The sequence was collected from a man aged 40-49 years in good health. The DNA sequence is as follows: TGTGCCAGCAGCGGAAGAAATGTGGATCAGCCCCAGCATTTT. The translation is CASSGRNVDQPQHF.